The T cell receptor (beta chain) under discussion was sequenced for a study of response to subunit inactivated influenza vaccine. Study-wide results and caveats: Each seasonal influenza vaccination, the authors suggested, recruits few new T cells.

Trimming removed 2 bases from V and 9 bases from J, with 14 bases in between. Germline CDR1 reads ENHRY; CDR2 reads SYGVKD. The CDR3 has 13 amino acids. Comments on this clonotype: The antigen is not known.

Each CDR3 protein is one row after TCRdb ran MiXCR on the RT-PCR reads. The profile covers a few hundred thousand distinct CDR3 sequences, with about 15% appearing a single time and 11% taken by the ten largest. The specimen comprised PBMCs from blood, sampled 12 days after vaccination. This chain links TRBV10-3 with TRBJ2-7; perhaps TRBD2 as D (5 bases). This TCR derives from a man aged 50-59 years who received an inactivated influenza vaccine. DNA for the CDR3: TGTGCCATCAGTGAGCACCGGGAAATGGGGCAGTACTTC. Encoded protein: CAISEHREMGQYF.